This T cell receptor beta chain derives from a study of blood T cells in healthy people across ages. This clonotype turned up a few times. CDR3 length: 12 amino acids. Trimming shortened V by 2 bases and J by 7 bases, and 9 bases separated the two germline ends. Germline assignment: CDR1 DFQATT and CDR2 SNEGSKA (reference sequence). A second PCR, run for about 7 to 11 cycles, used a sample-barcoded 5' primer plus a J-beta primer mix. Using its own MiXCR run on the 5' RACE reads, TCRdb lists one record per CDR3 protein. The sample has 1.4 million to 1.5 million distinct CDR3 sequences, 40% to 50% seen once; the top ten hold roughly 7.7%.

This sequence joins TRBV20-1 and TRBJ2-1; D unresolved. This receptor was identified in a woman aged 18-29 years in good health. The sequencing sample was made of blood. The CDR3 coding sequence is TGCAGTGCTAGACCTATTCGGAATGAGCAGTTCTTC. It is translated as CSARPIRNEQFF.